The TCR beta chain under discussion was sequenced for a study of T cell responses to AZD1222 COVID-19 vaccine. General study findings and limits: After the peak T cell response, and only then, were repertoires sampled. After two AZD1222 doses, spike-specific TCR breadth and depth rose versus day 0. Clonal diversity was possibly underestimated, and the donors were mostly white British, with more females.

Germline loops: CDR1 SEHNR, CDR2 FQNEAQ (reference sequence). The CDR3 covers 17 residues. V lost 5 bases and J lost 0; bases outside the gene matches: 7. This clone was seen just once. Its antigen remains unknown. The method was immunoSEQ multiplex PCR; TCRdb's version includes in-frame clones alone and lacks a portion of them. The repertoire holds 100,000 to 110,000 clones, around nine tenths seen once, with around 15% in the top ten. The sequencing used peripheral blood, collected on day 0 of AZD1222 vaccination. V is TRBV7-9 and J is TRBJ2-1; TRBD2 aligns across 10 bases. The clonotype originates from an adult in good health. The CDR3 DNA sequence: TGTGCCAGCAGCCTCGCACTAGCGGGGAGCTCCTACAATGAGCAGTTCTTC. Its protein product is CASSLALAGSSYNEQFF.